These 20 T cell receptor beta chains came from one sample sequenced in a study of shared clonotypes between healthy human individuals. Measured with immunoSEQ multiplex PCR; TCRdb has only the in-frame clones, and not every one. The sample shows 2 million to 2.5 million clones, approximately 94% of them seen only once. Terminally differentiated effector memory CD45RA+ cells were excluded from the naive CD8 cells, which were CD45RO-negative and positively selected for CCR7. The sample consisted of naive CD8+ T cells sorted from blood. The receptors derive from a man younger than 35 in good health.

The V and J genes are TRBV7-9 and TRBJ2-7; 8 positions match TRBD2. The CDR3 covers 14 residues. Germline V gene sequence: CDR1 SEHNR, CDR2 FQNEAQ (reference sequence). The junction had 5 bases not matched to a gene; V was cut back by 2 bases and J by 5 bases. CDR3 in DNA: TGTGCCAGCAGCTTAAACGGGAGGGCCCACGAGCAGTACTTC. The encoded protein is CASSLNGRAHEQYF.

The V and J genes are TRBV11-2 and TRBJ2-3, with no clear D. Per the germline V gene, CDR1 is SGHAT and CDR2 is FQNNGV. V lost 3 bases and J 4 bases, leaving 5 bases between the germline ends. The CDR3 is made up of 12 amino acids. CDR3 nucleotide sequence: TGTGCCAGCAGCTTCACCTCAGATACGCAGTATTTT. Translated, it gives CASSFTSDTQYF.

About this clone: The identical CDR3 is also encoded by other nucleotide sequences in the sample. The rearrangement joins TRBV27 to TRBJ1-4; tentative D call: TRBD1 (5 bases). The CDR3 length is 14 residues. Trimming removed 3 bases at V and 3 bases at J, with 8 bases between. CDR1 and CDR2 from the germline V gene are MNHEY and SMNVEV (reference sequence). CDR3 nucleotide sequence: TGTGCCAGCAGTTTTGGGGGACCTAATGAAAAACTGTTTTTT. It specifies CASSFGGPNEKLFF.

This clone was observed a single time. This chain uses TRBV6-5 with TRBJ1-1, with no clear D. Germline CDR1 reads MNHEY; CDR2 reads SVGAGI. The CDR3 is made up of 13 amino acids. Trimming took off 3 bases at V and 3 bases at J, with 8 bases between the two ends. CDR3 amino acids: CASSYSPYTEAFF. CDR3 DNA: TGTGCCAGCAGTTATTCACCGTACACTGAAGCTTTCTTT.

The V call is TRBV30, the J call TRBJ2-2, with TRBD2 matching 7 bases. This CDR3 has 14 residues. CDR1 GTSNPN and CDR2 SVGIG come from the germline V gene (reference sequence). V was clipped by 5 bases and J by 1 base; unmatched bases: 4. CDR3 protein: CAWETGGNTGELFF. The CDR3 DNA follows: TGTGCCTGGGAAACGGGGGGGAACACCGGGGAGCTGTTTTTT.

With respect to this clone: Other DNA sequences in the same sample also yield this CDR3. The chain recombines TRBV27 with TRBJ1-2; D unclear. The CDR3 consists of 14 residues. Per germline, CDR1 MNHEY and CDR2 SMNVEV (reference sequence). The V end lost 3 bases, the J end lost 5 bases, and 13 bases lay between the germline ends. The CDR3 sequence: CASSLRDGSYGYTF. CDR3 DNA sequence: TGTGCCAGCAGTTTGAGGGATGGATCGTATGGCTACACCTTC.

The CDR3 loop is CSAGYGELTEAFF. For the CDR3, the DNA is TGCAGCGCTGGCTATGGGGAGCTCACTGAAGCTTTCTTT. The V gene is TRBV29-1, the J gene TRBJ1-1; the D is unclear. Trimming took off 7 bases at V and 4 bases at J, with 16 bases between the two ends. Germline CDR1 and CDR2: SQVTM and ANQGSEA. This CDR3 region has 13 residues.

The J gene is TRBJ2-2, the V gene TRBV5-8; a weak D match, TRBD1 (5 bases). The germline gives CDR1 SGHTS, CDR2 YDEGEE. The CDR3 runs to 14 residues. Trimming left V 0 bases short and J 6 bases short, with 9 bases between. The CDR3 protein is CASSLGGAAGELFF. CDR3 nucleotide sequence: TGTGCCAGCAGCTTGGGGGGCGCCGCCGGGGAGCTGTTTTTT.

This chain uses TRBV9 with TRBJ2-3, with a tentative D call TRBD2 (5 bases). Trimming cost V 0 bases and J 3 bases, with 17 bases left between them. Germline lookup yields CDR1 SGDLS and CDR2 YYNGEE. The CDR3 consists of 17 residues. CDR3 sequence (DNA): TGTGCCAGCAGCGTAGAAGGACTCCCTATCGGGACAGATACGCAGTATTTT. Translation: CASSVEGLPIGTDTQYF.

V is TRBV5-8 and J is TRBJ2-5; 11 positions agree with TRBD1. CDR3 length: 14 residues. V lost 4 bases, J lost 5 bases, and 4 bases stayed unmatched. Per the germline V gene, CDR1 is SGHTS and CDR2 is YDEGEE. The CDR3 DNA is TGTGCCAGCAGCATGGGACAGGGGGTTGAGACCCAGTACTTC. Encoded protein: CASSMGQGVETQYF.

This clone appeared a few times. The chain carries TRBV7-9 and TRBJ2-7; D uncertain. Germline loops: CDR1 SEHNR, CDR2 FQNEAQ (reference sequence). This CDR3 is built from 14 residues. V was clipped by 4 bases and J by 2 bases, with 12 bases between them. The CDR3 bases are TGTGCCAGCAGCTCGCCGTCGAGGCCCTACGAGCAGTACTTC. It is translated as CASSSPSRPYEQYF.

The table lists this clone with a few counts. V and J are TRBV9 and TRBJ1-2; D gene uncertain. Per germline, CDR1 SGDLS and CDR2 YYNGEE. There are 12 residues in the CDR3. V gave up 4 bases and J gave up 3 bases, with 7 bases separating them. CDR3 region: CASSFCHYGYTF. For the CDR3, the DNA is TGTGCCAGCAGCTTTTGCCACTATGGCTACACCTTC.

Worth noting for this clone: The sample carries other DNA sequences with the same CDR3. The gene calls are TRBV18 and TRBJ1-5; a weak D match, TRBD1 (5 bases). The CDR3 loop spans 13 amino acids. Per the germline V gene, CDR1 is KGHSH and CDR2 is LQKENI. Trimming took 1 base from V and 4 from J, leaving 5 bases between them. CDR3 loop: CASSPQGNQPQHF. Here the CDR3 DNA reads TGTGCCAGCTCACCACAGGGGAATCAGCCCCAGCATTTT.

This rearrangement joins TRBV27 to TRBJ2-3; 9 nucleotides agree with TRBD1. The V gene's germline CDR1 is MNHEY and CDR2 SMNVEV (reference sequence). There are 16 residues in the CDR3. J was trimmed by 0 bases and V by 6 bases; bases with no gene match: 7. This CDR3 reads CASSPDDRGSTDTQYF. Written as DNA, the CDR3 is TGTGCCAGCAGCCCTGATGACAGGGGGAGCACAGATACGCAGTATTTT.

The V gene is TRBV13, the J gene TRBJ2-7; D is undetermined. In germline, CDR1 is PRHDT, CDR2 FYEKMQ (reference sequence). The CDR3 consists of 14 residues. The V end lost 5 bases, the J end lost 5 bases, and 16 bases lay between the germline ends. CDR3 bases: TGTGCCAGCAGCCTGGGGAATAGGGCAAACGAGCAGTACTTC. Translation: CASSLGNRANEQYF.

This clone has a single count. The chain has TRBV27 and TRBJ1-1, with D perhaps matching TRBD1 (5 bases). The CDR3 totals 11 residues. The germline V and J ends were trimmed by 8 bases and 11 bases, with 15 bases remaining between them. Germline CDR1 and CDR2: MNHEY and SMNVEV (reference sequence). In DNA, the CDR3 is TGTGCCAGCCTGTTTTCGGGGACCGCTTTCTTT. Translation gives CASLFSGTAFF.

This chain links TRBV4-1 with TRBJ2-7, with D unresolved. V lost 2 bases to trimming and J lost 2 bases, with 10 bases between them. This CDR3 is built from 14 residues. Looked up from germline, CDR1 is MGHRA and CDR2 is YSYEKL. The CDR3 DNA follows: TGCGCCAGCAGCCAAAGTGCGGAGACCTACGAGCAGTACTTC. Amino acid sequence: CASSQSAETYEQYF.

On this clone: The same CDR3 also results from other DNA sequences found in this sample. The V and J genes are TRBV7-9 and TRBJ2-7, with a tentative D call TRBD1 (6 bases). The CDR3 is 14 amino acids. Trimming shortened V by 5 bases and J by 2 bases, and 13 bases separated the two germline ends. Germline CDR1 reads SEHNR; CDR2 reads FQNEAQ (reference sequence). CDR3 region: CASSPRDIAYEQYF. The CDR3 bases are TGTGCCAGCAGCCCTAGGGACATTGCCTACGAGCAGTACTTC.

The chain links TRBV28 to TRBJ1-6; a weak D match, TRBD1 (5 bases). The CDR3 loop spans 19 amino acids. V gave up 7 bases and J gave up 0 bases, with 22 bases separating them. Germline CDR1 reads MDHEN; CDR2 reads SYDVKM. CDR3 amino acids: CASTLTGGDDSSYNSPLHF. CDR3 nucleotides: TGTGCCAGCACCCTTACCGGGGGGGACGACAGCTCCTATAATTCACCCCTCCACTTT.

This clone was recorded only once. Within the sample, other DNA sequences also encode this same CDR3. The gene calls are TRBV28 and TRBJ2-7; tentatively, D is TRBD1 (5 bases). V was shortened by 4 bases and J by 1 base, with 11 bases between the two germline ends. CDR1 and CDR2 (germline): MDHEN, SYDVKM. This CDR3 has 14 amino acids. The CDR3 coding sequence is TGTGCCAGCAGTTGGCAGGGTGGATCCTACGAGCAGTACTTC. It translates to CASSWQGGSYEQYF.